This T cell receptor (beta chain) was obtained from a study of T-cell reconstitution after alpha-beta-depleted transplantation in children. Study outcomes and limitations: Expanded clones from the graft, numbering several hundred, reportedly supplied alpha-beta T cells about two months after transplant.

Concerning this clonotype itself: Its antigen is unknown.

Preparation of the TCRbeta library was carried out with unique molecular identifiers. Using its own MiXCR run on the PCR reads, TCRdb lists one record per CDR3 protein. The data show 500,000 to 650,000 distinct CDR3 sequences, with 10% to 15% seen just once and approximately 2% held by the top ten. J was trimmed by 5 bases and V by 5 bases; bases with no gene match: 8. This CDR3 has 16 amino acids. Germline V CDR1 and CDR2: MNHEY, SVGEGT. The sequencing here drew on PBMCs, mostly from graft donor cells, taken 360 days after TCRalphabeta/CD19-depleted stem cell transplant. The receptor comes from a male patient younger than 18 who had a stem cell transplant for acute myeloid leukemia, so the T cells may come from the graft donor. The chain uses TRBV6-2 or TRBV6-3 and TRBJ2-1, with 11 bases lining up with TRBD2. CDR3 sequence: CASSGWTSGSHNEQFF. The CDR3 DNA sequence: TGTGCCAGCAGTGGATGGACTAGCGGGTCTCACAATGAGCAGTTCTTC.